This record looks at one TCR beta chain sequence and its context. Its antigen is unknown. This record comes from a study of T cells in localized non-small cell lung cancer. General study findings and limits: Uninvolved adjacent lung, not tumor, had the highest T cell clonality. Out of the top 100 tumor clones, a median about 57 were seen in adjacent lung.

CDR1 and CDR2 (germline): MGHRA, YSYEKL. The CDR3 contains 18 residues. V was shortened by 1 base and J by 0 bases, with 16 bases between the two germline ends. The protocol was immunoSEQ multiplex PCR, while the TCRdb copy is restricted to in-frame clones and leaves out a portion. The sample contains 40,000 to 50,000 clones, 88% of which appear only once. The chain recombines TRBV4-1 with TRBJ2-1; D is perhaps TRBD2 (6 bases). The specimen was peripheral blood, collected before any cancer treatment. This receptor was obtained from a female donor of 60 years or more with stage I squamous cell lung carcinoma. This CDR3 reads CASSQGGGSGSSYNEQFF. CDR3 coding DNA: TGCGCCAGCAGCCAAGGAGGTGGTAGCGGAAGCTCCTACAATGAGCAGTTCTTC.